This TCR beta chain originates from a study of shared clonotypes between healthy human individuals. General study findings and limits: With a handful of donors compared, 5% to 5.5% of naive CD4 clonotypes were shared.

Every subset's genomic DNA went evenly onto several immunoSEQ plates. Sequenced by immunoSEQ multiplex PCR; TCRdb stores in-frame clones only, minus some. Of about a million clones in the sample, 77% were seen once. Notes on this clone: Its antigen is not identified.

Every donor was a Caucasian adult from Nashville, Tennessee. There are 17 residues in the CDR3. CDR1 is SGHAT and CDR2 is FQNNGV in the germline V gene. The V and J ends lost 1 base and 0 bases, in that order; junction bases with no gene match: 9. The TCR sequence derives from a man between 18 and 29 years old in good health. Some clones in this sample may be carry-over from other donors' samples. Sequencing was done on a sample of memory CD4+ T cells from PBMCs. This sample's subset: CD45RA-negative fraction. This chain connects TRBV11-2 to TRBJ2-7, with 7 bases lining up with TRBD1. CDR3 sequence reads: CASSLGRGGHLSYEQYF. The DNA of the CDR3 is TGTGCCAGCAGCTTAGGCCGAGGGGGCCACCTCTCCTACGAGCAGTACTTC.